Below, one T cell receptor (beta chain) is given with its context. Its target is unknown. The junction departs from the called germline gene at one end, perhaps through a read error. Germline CDR1 and CDR2: SGHAT and FQDESV (reference sequence). The CDR3 extends over 17 amino acids. The data stem from a study of Graves' ophthalmopathy and Graves' hyperthyroidism. General study results and limits: A model of 13 signatures distinguished ophthalmopathy from stable hyperthyroidism at approximately 90% sensitivity and 81.08% specificity.

RNA transcripts provided the template for amplifying TCR beta CDR3 regions. First-round RT-PCR relied on HTBI primers, and a second-round multiplex PCR came next. MiXCR was run by TCRdb on the multiplex PCR reads, yielding one entry per CDR3 protein. The sample yields about 400,000 distinct CDR3 sequences, more than 20% seen once. It was from about 9.1 ml of fresh peripheral blood that the PBMCs came. The TCR comes from a woman between 18 and 30 years old with stable Graves' hyperthyroidism. V and J are TRBV11-1 and TRBJ2-2, with TRBD2 identical over 9 bases. Sequencing was performed on peripheral blood. For the CDR3, the DNA is TGTGCCAGCAGCCCGAGACTAGCGGATCTATTTACCGGGGAGCTGTGTTTT. This gives the protein CASSPRLADLFTGELCF.